Following are 17 T cell receptor beta chains from one sample sequenced in a study of PD-1 blockade in classical Hodgkin lymphoma. Each patient experienced a relapse that followed autologous stem cell transplantation, and brentuximab vedotin exposure varied. Sequencing used immunoSEQ multiplex PCR; TCRdb keeps in-frame clones, though not all of them. The sample contains tens of thousands of clones, roughly nine tenths of which appear only once. This specimen consisted of peripheral blood mononuclear cells (PBMCs), obtained at baseline. The receptors come from a human donor with classical Hodgkin lymphoma.

J is TRBJ1-2 and V is TRBV7-9; D is perhaps TRBD1 (5 bases). The CDR3 consists of 14 residues. The V gene's germline CDR1 is SEHNR and CDR2 FQNEAQ (reference sequence). With 1 base removed from V and 4 bases from J, the gap between germline ends came to 10 bases. The CDR3 spells CASSLGRQGYGYTF. CDR3 sequence (DNA): TGTGCCAGCAGCTTAGGTCGGCAGGGCTATGGCTACACCTTC.

This clone was counted a single time. V is TRBV6-1 and J is TRBJ2-7; 9 positions match TRBD2. Losses at the gene ends were 4 bases for V and 2 bases for J; bases not matched to a gene: 6. Germline CDR1 and CDR2: MNHNS and SASEGT. This CDR3 contains 15 residues. The CDR3 bases are TGTGCCAGCAGTGCAAGACTAGCGGAGGCCTACGAGCAGTACTTC. Encoded protein: CASSARLAEAYEQYF.

The rearrangement joins TRBV27 to TRBJ2-7; D gene uncertain. Trimming took off 5 bases at V and 0 bases at J, with 11 bases between the two ends. This CDR3 has 14 amino acids. Per germline, CDR1 MNHEY and CDR2 SMNVEV (reference sequence). The CDR3 spells CASSPLQTSYEQYF. DNA of the CDR3: TGTGCCAGCAGTCCCCTCCAGACCTCCTACGAGCAGTACTTC.

This chain links TRBV11-2 with TRBJ2-3; D gene uncertain. The CDR3 runs 16 residues. The V gene's germline CDR1 is SGHAT and CDR2 FQNNGV. V was trimmed by 1 base and J by 2 bases, leaving 13 bases between them. DNA for the CDR3: TGTGCCAGCAGCTTAGGGTTTGCCCCCAACACAGATACGCAGTATTTT. It codes for CASSLGFAPNTDTQYF.

The genes are TRBV6-1 and TRBJ1-3; a weak D match, TRBD1 (5 bases). Germline-derived CDR1 and CDR2 are MNHNS and SASEGT. V was clipped by 6 bases and J by 1 base, with 7 bases between them. The CDR3 is made up of 13 amino acids. The CDR3 DNA is TGTGCCAGCAGGGGGACGTCTGGAAACACCATATATTTT. Residues: CASRGTSGNTIYF.

This chain uses TRBV7-2 with TRBJ2-3; 11 bases are a match to TRBD1. The CDR3 consists of 18 residues. Losses at the gene ends were 4 bases for V and 6 bases for J; bases not matched to a gene: 15. In germline, CDR1 is SGHTA, CDR2 FQGNSA. The CDR3 DNA reads TGTGCCAGCAGCTCGTTTTACGGGACAGGGGGAGTTTCGGATACGCAGTATTTT. Protein product: CASSSFYGTGGVSDTQYF.

This chain uses TRBV6-5 with TRBJ2-5; 11 nucleotides line up with TRBD1. Germline V gene sequence: CDR1 MNHEY, CDR2 SVGAGI. The CDR3 runs 15 residues. V lost 8 bases to trimming and J lost 4 bases; unmatched junction nucleotides: 9. The chain's CDR3 is CASALGQGAGETQYF. In DNA form, the CDR3 reads TGTGCCAGCGCACTTGGACAGGGGGCTGGAGAGACCCAGTACTTC.

V usage is TRBV6-5 and J usage is TRBJ1-2; 7 bases are shared with TRBD1. V dropped 2 bases and J dropped 4; count of bases not matched to a gene: 7. Germline V CDR1 and CDR2: MNHEY, SVGAGI. The CDR3 has 15 residues. The CDR3 sequence: CASSYLPRGSYGYTF. The CDR3 DNA follows: TGTGCCAGCAGTTACCTGCCCAGGGGGAGCTATGGCTACACCTTC.

This chain links TRBV23-1 with TRBJ2-3; 10 nucleotides line up with TRBD2. TRBV23-1 is placed among ORFs of uncertain function. The CDR3 sequence is 16 residues long. Losses at the gene ends were 2 bases for V and 7 bases for J; bases not matched to a gene: 9. Here the CDR3 reads CASSQSASGSINTQYF. CDR3 bases: TGCGCCAGCAGTCAAAGTGCTAGCGGGAGTATAAATACGCAGTATTTT.

This rearrangement joins TRBV7-9 to TRBJ1-2; 7 bases are a match to TRBD1. The CDR3 has 15 amino acids. Losses at the gene ends were 2 bases for V and 8 bases for J; bases not matched to a gene: 11. Germline V gene sequence: CDR1 SEHNR, CDR2 FQNEAQ (reference sequence). CDR3 sequence reads: CASSLPQGSSRGYTF. The CDR3 DNA sequence: TGTGCCAGCAGCTTACCACAGGGGTCTTCACGGGGCTACACCTTC.

This chain links TRBV19 with TRBJ2-7; D unresolved. The ends were cut back, 7 bases at V and 4 bases at J, with 14 bases in the middle. This CDR3 has 13 amino acids. Germline assignment: CDR1 LNHDA and CDR2 SQIVND (reference sequence). CDR3 in DNA: TGTGCCAGTACGATCGAACGGAGATACGAGCAGTACTTC. It codes for CASTIERRYEQYF.

The chain carries TRBV2 and TRBJ2-3, with D maybe TRBD2 (5 bases). The CDR3 totals 18 residues. The germline V gene encodes CDR1 SNHLY and CDR2 FYNNEI. V dropped 8 bases and J dropped 0 bases, with 24 bases sitting between them. The CDR3: CASYPGVLRAASTDTQYF. CDR3 nucleotides: TGTGCCAGCTACCCTGGGGTCCTGCGGGCCGCTAGCACAGATACGCAGTATTTT.

The rearrangement uses TRBV25-1 and TRBJ1-3, with D maybe TRBD1 (5 bases). The CDR3 contains 17 residues. Germline CDR1 MGHDK, CDR2 SYGVNS. Trimming cost V 5 bases and J 0 bases, with 17 bases left between them. DNA for the CDR3: TGTGCCAGCAGTTTGGGGCGACAGCACCTCTCTGGAAACACCATATATTTT. Translation gives CASSLGRQHLSGNTIYF.

This chain uses TRBV15 with TRBJ1-5; D unclear. Germline V gene sequence: CDR1 LNHNV, CDR2 YYDKDF (reference sequence). The germline V and J ends were trimmed by 0 bases and 0 bases, with 6 bases remaining between them. This CDR3 is 15 amino acids long. Written as DNA, the CDR3 is TGTGCCACCAGCAGAGAGGCTTATAGCAATCAGCCCCAGCATTTT. Protein product: CATSREAYSNQPQHF.

The gene calls are TRBV12-5 and TRBJ2-1; tentative D call: TRBD2 (6 bases). Trimming cost V 6 bases and J 7 bases, with 19 bases left between them. The CDR3 runs 15 residues. The germline gives CDR1 LGHNT, CDR2 FRNRAP. Here the CDR3 reads CASGQTSFFFNEQFF. The CDR3 DNA follows: TGTGCTAGTGGCCAGACTAGTTTCTTCTTTAATGAGCAGTTCTTC.

The rearrangement uses TRBV10-3 and TRBJ2-1, with TRBD2 matching 12 bases. The trim removed 6 bases at V and 8 bases at J, leaving 5 bases unmatched. The CDR3 has 14 residues. The germline V gene encodes CDR1 ENHRY and CDR2 SYGVKD. CDR3 sequence (DNA): TGTGCCATCAGGTTGACTAGCGGGAGCTATGAGCAGTTCTTC. It yields the protein CAIRLTSGSYEQFF.

A few counts support this clone. The rearrangement links TRBV10-1 to TRBJ1-2, with a weak D call TRBD1 (6 bases). Per the germline V gene, CDR1 is WNHNN and CDR2 is SYGVQD (reference sequence). CDR3 length: 14 amino acids. Trimming left V 0 bases short and J 9 bases short, with 14 bases between. In nucleotides, the CDR3 is TGCGCCAGCAGTGAGTCCCGACAGGCCTCAAGCTACACCTTC. Protein product: CASSESRQASSYTF.